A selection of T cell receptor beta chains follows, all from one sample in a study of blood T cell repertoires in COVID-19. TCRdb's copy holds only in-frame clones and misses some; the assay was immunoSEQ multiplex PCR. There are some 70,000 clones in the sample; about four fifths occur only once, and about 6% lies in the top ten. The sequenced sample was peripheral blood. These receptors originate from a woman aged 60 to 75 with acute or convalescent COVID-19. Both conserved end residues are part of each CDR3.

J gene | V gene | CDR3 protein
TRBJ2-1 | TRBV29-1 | CSAQPLAGGYNEQFF
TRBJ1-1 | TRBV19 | CASSKQVLNTEAFF
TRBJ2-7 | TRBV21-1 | CASSSRTIQAYEQYF
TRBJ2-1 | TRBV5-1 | CASSLDPSGGYNEQFF
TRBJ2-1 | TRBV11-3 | CASSLVQDEQFF
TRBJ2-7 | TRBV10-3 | CAIREVEGSYEQYF
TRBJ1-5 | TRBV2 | CASRFRGNNQPQHF
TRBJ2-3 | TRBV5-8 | CASSLGLVVDTQYF
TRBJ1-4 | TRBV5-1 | CASSLADQGNEKLFF
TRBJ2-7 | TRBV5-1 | CASSLGHPYEQYF
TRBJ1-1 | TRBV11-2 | CASSRGSGTEAFF
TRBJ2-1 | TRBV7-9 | CASNPTLSSYNEQFF
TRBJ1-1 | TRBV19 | CASSPGSQGNTEAFF
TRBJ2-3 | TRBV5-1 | CASSLAARVGTDTQYF
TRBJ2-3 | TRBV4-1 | CASSQDKERVRQTDTQYF
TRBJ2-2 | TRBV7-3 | CASSLSTGWDTGELFF
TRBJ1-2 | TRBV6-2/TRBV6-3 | CASSYGWGPRVGYTF
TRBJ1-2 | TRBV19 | CASSIATGPNYGYTF
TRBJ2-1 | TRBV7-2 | CASSLGAEGEQFF
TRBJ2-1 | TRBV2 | CASMPQRGDYNEQFF